This note documents a single T cell receptor beta chain sequence. Its target is unknown. TCRdb keeps only in-frame clones here, not all; method: immunoSEQ multiplex PCR. The data hold 120,000 to 150,000 clones, with less than 95% observed a single time. V dropped 3 bases and J dropped 0; count of bases not matched to a gene: 10. Germline V gene data show CDR1 as SEHNR and CDR2 as FQNEAQ (reference sequence). The CDR3 contains 17 residues. This specimen belongs to a study of cytotoxic CD8 clonotypes in ibrutinib-treated CLL. The study, taken as a whole, reports: Clonality (at baseline) was higher than in age-matched healthy donors and tracked circulating CD8+ T-cell counts.

The chain links TRBV7-9 to TRBJ1-1; 7 bases agree with TRBD1. Sequenced material: PBMCs, taken after 12 months of ibrutinib treatment. The clonotype was recovered from a human donor with chronic lymphocytic leukemia. The CDR3 here is CASSFRQGRLMNTEAFF. CDR3 DNA: TGTGCCAGCAGCTTTCGACAGGGCCGTCTTATGAACACTGAAGCTTTCTTT.